The clone carrying this T cell receptor beta chain has more than one count but fewer than ten. Its cognate antigen is unknown. The length of the CDR3 is 14 residues. Germline CDR1 reads SGHKS; CDR2 reads YYEKEE (reference sequence). The V and J ends lost 0 bases and 13 bases respectively, with 14 bases between them. These data belong to a study of T cells after yellow fever vaccination. Study-level points and caveats: The CD4 compartment and the CD8 compartment contained a small share of clonotypes in common. Abundant clonotypes from the bulk population could get into FACS-sorted repertoires as contaminants. Reappearing after the booster were most of the clones from primary vaccination (about 96% CD4, about 88% CD8).

They built TCR cDNA with 5'RACE template switching, a step that put in a universal primer site and UMIs. TCRdb reanalysed the 5' RACE reads using MiXCR and keeps one entry per CDR3 protein. The sample contains some 600,000 distinct CDR3 sequences, around 16% of which appear only once. This sequence was found in a young man who received the YFV17D yellow fever vaccine. The input for sequencing was PBMCs, taken 4 to 6 days after the first yellow fever vaccination. This sequence joins TRBV5-5 and TRBJ2-6; D gene unclear. The CDR3 DNA reads TGTGCCAGCAGCTTGGATGCCAGCCTACAGGTCCTGACTTTC. This codes for CASSLDASLQVLTF.